Below, one TCR beta chain is given with its context. As yet, its antigen is unknown. An end of the junction differs from the germline gene, which may be a read error. Amplification of TCR beta CDR3 regions was performed using RNA transcripts as template. A first-round RT-PCR of the TCR CDR3 used the HTBI primer set. Using its own MiXCR run on the multiplex PCR reads, TCRdb lists one record per CDR3 protein. The table records roughly 570,000 distinct CDR3 sequences, roughly 46% of them present only once. The entry originates in a study of T cells in Graves' hyperthyroidism and ophthalmopathy. Study findings and constraints: By a 13 V-J model, ophthalmopathy was set apart from stable hyperthyroidism.

This CDR3 has 15 amino acids. Germline CDR1 SEHNR, CDR2 FQNEAQ (reference sequence). The study excluded patients with uncontrolled infection, other autoimmune disease, pregnancy or lactation. Orbital computed tomography, thyroid ultrasound, serum thyroxine and TRAb, and clinical symptoms together informed the diagnoses. The chain recombines TRBV7-9 with TRBJ2-7, with D possibly being TRBD2 (6 bases). Input material: peripheral blood or thyroid tissue (not recorded which). This receptor was taken from an adult woman with Graves' disease, either hyperthyroidism or ophthalmopathy (not recorded which). CDR3 sequence reads: CASSQGRDSFYEQYF. The CDR3 region has the DNA TGCGCCAGCAGCCAAGGACGGGACTCCTTCTACGAGCAGTACTTC. Full variable domain (remainder filled in from reference TRBV7-9 and TRBJ2-7): DTGVSQNPRHKITKRGQNVTFRCDPISEHNRLYWYRQTLGQGPEFLTYFQNEAQLEKSRLLSDRFSAERPKGSFSTLEIQRTEQGDSAMYLCASSQGRDSFYEQYFGPGTRLTVT.